The entry below describes one T cell receptor beta chain. The antigen is not known. This sample is drawn from a study of human T cells and chemical hapten exposure. Study-level findings and limits: Versus controls, expanded TCRs had significantly more large CDR3 similarity clusters. A positive correlation with patch test score was shown by PT1 expanded TCR counts.

The time point: patch test 3, about 24 weeks after DPC sensitization. As for treatment: therapeutic diphenylcyclopropenone sensitization with weekly scalp DPC. Blood draws preceded each patch test application. Germline V lookup: CDR1 SQVTM, CDR2 ANQGSEA. Trimming took 5 bases from V and 7 from J, leaving 9 bases between them. There are 11 residues in the CDR3. TCRdb used MiXCR to reprocess the RACE reads, holding one entry per CDR3 protein. The sample has tens of thousands of distinct CDR3 sequences, roughly a tenth seen once; the top ten hold under 4.5%. The sequence was obtained from a woman aged 45 to 65 with alopecia areata. Some clones in this sample may be carry-over from other donors' samples. The sequencing here drew on whole blood, taken in connection with sensitization to the hapten diphenylcyclopropenone (DPC). This chain links TRBV29-1 with TRBJ2-1; D unresolved. The CDR3 DNA sequence: TGCAGCGTTAACCCCCAGAATGAGCAGTTCTTC. Amino acid sequence: CSVNPQNEQFF.